Each of the 12 T cell receptor beta chains below was sequenced from the same sample in a study of cytotoxic CD8 clonotypes in ibrutinib-treated CLL. The data were produced by immunoSEQ multiplex PCR, yet TCRdb's version contains in-frame clones alone and is incomplete. Among around 70,000 clones listed, approximately 90% were seen once. The sequencing used PBMCs, collected after 12 months of ibrutinib treatment. The receptors stem from a human donor with chronic lymphocytic leukemia.

This clone was picked up one time. The V and J genes are TRBV29-1 and TRBJ2-7, with TRBD1 matching over 9 bases. CDR3 size: 13 residues. J lost 1 base, V lost 5 bases, and 3 bases had no gene match. The germline V gene has CDR1 SQVTM and CDR2 ANQGSEA. The CDR3 DNA reads as TGCAGCGTTATACAGGGGGCATCCTACGAGCAGTACTTC. This codes for CSVIQGASYEQYF.

This clone was seen a few times. The J gene is TRBJ1-2, the V gene TRBV10-3; 9 bases map to TRBD1. Germline V gene data show CDR1 as ENHRY and CDR2 as SYGVKD. With 3 bases clipped from V and 3 bases from J, the junction kept 8 bases outside the gene matches. The CDR3 contains 16 residues. In DNA form, the CDR3 reads TGTGCCATCAGTGACTCCGGGACAGGGAGTGACTATGGCTACACCTTC. Protein sequence: CAISDSGTGSDYGYTF.

The chain uses TRBV5-1 and TRBJ2-1; no firm D call. The CDR3 is made up of 14 amino acids. V lost 0 bases and J lost 10, with 14 bases in between. Germline CDR1 reads SGHRS; CDR2 reads YFSETQ. CDR3 sequence (DNA): TGCGCCAGCAGCTTGGCCGGGCTGGGTTCGGAGCAGTTCTTC. Residues: CASSLAGLGSEQFF.

The chain employs TRBV4-2 and TRBJ2-3; weak D call: TRBD2 (5 bases). The V gene's germline CDR1 is LGHNA and CDR2 YNFKEQ. The CDR3 runs to 18 residues. The germline V and J ends were trimmed by 0 bases and 4 bases, with 20 bases remaining between them. The CDR3 DNA is TGTGCCAGCAGCCAAGAGCCCCTAGCCCGGGGTGTTTCAGATACGCAGTATTTT. Protein sequence: CASSQEPLARGVSDTQYF.

This clone was seen a single time. The V and J genes are TRBV6-1 and TRBJ2-7; D is unclear. Germline lookup yields CDR1 MNHNS and CDR2 SASEGT. Trimming shortened V by 0 bases and J by 6 bases, and 21 bases separated the two germline ends. The CDR3 extends over 17 amino acids. The CDR3: CASSEALLAPGSSEQYF. In DNA, the CDR3 is TGTGCCAGCAGTGAAGCGCTTCTGGCCCCCGGCTCATCCGAGCAGTACTTC.

The chain uses TRBV19 and TRBJ2-6; D unresolved. V gave up 3 bases and J gave up 0 bases, with 6 bases separating them. This CDR3 region has 15 residues. CDR1 and CDR2 (germline): LNHDA, SQIVND (reference sequence). The CDR3 nucleotides read TGTGCCAGTAGTATCCTTCGCTCTGGGGCCAACGTCCTGACTTTC. Encoded protein: CASSILRSGANVLTF.

This chain uses TRBV14 with TRBJ2-1; 13 bases fit TRBD2. The V and J ends lost 1 base and 8 bases, in that order; junction bases with no gene match: 5. The CDR3 runs 16 residues. The V gene's germline CDR1 is SGHDN and CDR2 FVKESK. The CDR3 coding sequence is TGTGCCAGCAGCCAAGGACTAGCGGGAGGTGGTTATGAGCAGTTCTTC. It codes for CASSQGLAGGGYEQFF.

J is TRBJ2-1 and V is TRBV29-1; D is possibly TRBD2 (5 bases). CDR1 is SQVTM, CDR2 ANQGSEA, per germline. The CDR3 totals 14 residues. Between the trimmed V and J ends, which lost 8 bases and 5 bases, there was a span of 19 bases. The CDR3 loop is CSHLSRGADNEQFF. Here the CDR3 DNA reads TGCAGCCACCTGAGTCGTGGAGCGGACAATGAGCAGTTCTTC.

The V call is TRBV28, the J call TRBJ1-5; no clear D gene. The CDR3 covers 14 residues. V was pared by 8 bases and J by 6 bases, with 17 bases between. CDR1 MDHEN and CDR2 SYDVKM come from the germline V gene. CDR3: CASRGLLVSQPQHF. Written as DNA, the CDR3 is TGTGCCAGCCGCGGACTTCTTGTCAGTCAGCCCCAGCATTTT.

The V gene is TRBV7-3, the J gene TRBJ2-3; 7 bases are shared with TRBD2. The CDR3 is 16 residues long. V dropped 1 base and J dropped 2; count of bases not matched to a gene: 6. Germline-derived CDR1 and CDR2 are SGHTA and FQGTGA. CDR3 bases: TGTGCCAGCAGCTTAAACCCTAGCGGACCCACAGATACGCAGTATTTT. Protein product: CASSLNPSGPTDTQYF.

This clone was detected a few times. This chain joins TRBV19 and TRBJ1-3, with D uncertain. Germline-derived CDR1 and CDR2 are LNHDA and SQIVND (reference sequence). Trimming removed 9 bases at V and 4 bases at J, with 10 bases between. This CDR3 is built from 12 residues. CDR3: CASGVGGNTIYF. The CDR3 nucleotides read TGTGCCAGCGGGGTCGGGGGAAACACCATATATTTT.

The chain uses TRBV6-1 and TRBJ1-1; D remains ambiguous. CDR3 length: 15 residues. The germline gives CDR1 MNHNS, CDR2 SASEGT. Trimming took off 8 bases at V and 1 base at J, with 17 bases between the two ends. CDR3 region: CASRSHKPENTEAFF. DNA for the CDR3: TGTGCCAGCCGCTCCCACAAGCCTGAGAACACTGAAGCTTTCTTT.